A selection of T cell receptor beta chains follows, all from one sample in a study of T-cell memory formation after mild COVID-19. TCRdb re-derived calls from the 5' RACE reads in MiXCR, one entry per CDR3 protein. The table has approximately 500,000 distinct CDR3 sequences, about 23% seen once; the top ten hold approximately 12%. Sequencing was carried out using PBMCs or a T cell subset sorted from them (not recorded which). The receptors were sampled from an adult woman who had mild COVID-19 (a few samples of this study predate the infection). Cell type and time point are not known. CDR3s include the opening cysteine and the closing phenylalanine or tryptophan. The D gene is left open where the match is weak. Size values are once, few and many counts, or a class for expanded clones, and some rows have none.

V gene,J gene,D gene,clone size,CDR3 protein,CDR3 DNA
TRBV7-3,TRBJ2-2,-,-,CASSLSVWDTGELFF,TGTGCCAGCAGCTTATCAGTCTGGGACACCGGGGAGCTGTTTTTT
TRBV10-2,TRBJ2-3,TRBD2,-,CASRREGRTDTQYF,TGCGCCAGCAGGAGGGAGGGGAGAACAGATACGCAGTATTTT
TRBV6-5,TRBJ2-5,-,-,CASSDYREETQYF,TGTGCCAGCAGTGACTACAGGGAAGAGACCCAGTACTTC
TRBV6-5,TRBJ1-1,-,-,CASSYPGPKGEAFF,TGTGCCAGCAGCTACCCAGGCCCGAAGGGAGAAGCTTTCTTT
TRBV20-1,TRBJ2-1,TRBD2,many,CSASGGRFSYNEQFF,TGCAGTGCTAGTGGCGGGAGGTTCTCCTACAATGAGCAGTTCTTC
TRBV7-2,TRBJ1-2,-,-,CASSLVGYAGPRGYTF,TGTGCCAGCAGCTTAGTTGGGTACGCGGGACCGCGTGGCTACACCTTC
TRBV24-1,TRBJ2-1,-,-,CATSDFVSSYNEQFF,TGTGCCACCAGTGATTTTGTGAGCTCCTACAATGAGCAGTTCTTC
TRBV5-1,TRBJ1-4,-,-,CASSPGPPQGDEKLFF,TGCGCCAGCAGCCCCGGACCACCCCAGGGTGATGAAAAACTGTTTTTT
TRBV5-5,TRBJ2-3,-,few,CASSLRDTDTQYF,TGTGCCAGCAGCTTGCGTGACACAGATACGCAGTATTTT
TRBV2,TRBJ1-5,-,-,CASSRTAFNQPQHF,TGTGCCAGCAGTAGGACGGCCTTCAATCAGCCCCAGCATTTT
TRBV30,TRBJ1-2,TRBD1,-,CAWSTGTGGYTF,TGTGCCTGGAGTACCGGGACAGGTGGCTACACCTTC
TRBV5-4,TRBJ2-1,TRBD1,many,CASSLGTGVYNEQFF,TGTGCCAGCAGCTTGGGAACAGGGGTCTACAATGAGCAGTTCTTC
TRBV14,TRBJ1-4,-,-,CASSQAKRVTRNEKLFF,TGTGCCAGCAGCCAAGCGAAGAGGGTGACACGAAATGAAAAACTGTTTTTT
TRBV5-1,TRBJ2-3,TRBD2,few,CASSFGLAGGDTQYF,TGCGCCAGCAGCTTTGGACTAGCGGGAGGAGATACGCAGTATTTT
TRBV7-9,TRBJ2-5,TRBD2,few,CASSFRLADELGQETQYF,TGTGCCAGCAGCTTTCGACTAGCGGACGAGTTAGGCCAAGAGACCCAGTACTTC
TRBV5-1,TRBJ1-2,-,few,CASSLEWGGYGYTF,TGCGCCAGCAGCTTGGAGTGGGGTGGTTATGGCTACACCTTC
TRBV7-9,TRBJ2-1,-,-,CASSFRTANEQFF,TGTGCCAGCAGCTTTCGGACCGCCAATGAGCAGTTCTTC
TRBV5-1,TRBJ2-7,-,few,CASSLETVVSYEQYF,TGCGCCAGCAGCTTGGAGACAGTCGTATCCTACGAGCAGTACTTC
TRBV12-3/TRBV12-4,TRBJ2-7,TRBD2,many,CASSLAGGYEQYF,TGTGCCAGCAGCCTAGCGGGAGGTTACGAGCAGTACTTC
TRBV12-5,TRBJ1-5,-,many,CAPAGWTQHF,TGTGCTCCAGCGGGGTGGACCCAGCATTTT
TRBV5-1,TRBJ1-2,-,few,CASSLGEFYGYTF,TGCGCCAGCAGTCTTGGCGAATTCTATGGCTACACCTTC
TRBV12-3/TRBV12-4,TRBJ2-1,TRBD2,-,CASSAGLAANEQFF,TGTGCCAGCAGTGCGGGACTAGCGGCGAATGAGCAGTTCTTC
TRBV10-3,TRBJ2-7,-,few,CAIRPVTGSSYEQYF,TGTGCCATCAGACCCGTGACAGGATCCTCCTACGAGCAGTACTTC
TRBV7-6,TRBJ1-2,TRBD1,-,CASSPYRGEGYTF,TGTGCCAGCAGCCCTTACAGGGGGGAAGGCTACACCTTC
TRBV6-6,TRBJ1-1,-,-,CASSYSRVGGTEAFF,TGTGCCAGCAGTTACTCCAGGGTTGGCGGCACTGAAGCTTTCTTT
TRBV27,TRBJ1-5,TRBD1,-,CASSHARDRANQPQHF,TGTGCCAGCAGTCATGCCCGAGACAGGGCCAATCAGCCCCAGCATTTT
TRBV2,TRBJ2-7,TRBD1,-,CASSAGTANMSQQYF,TGTGCCAGCAGTGCCGGGACAGCAAATATGTCCCAGCAGTACTTC
TRBV7-2,TRBJ2-7,TRBD2,many,CASSFASGSHEQYF,TGTGCCAGCAGCTTTGCGAGCGGGAGTCACGAGCAGTACTTC
TRBV20-1,TRBJ1-4,-,few,CSAKRGVFREKLFF,TGCAGTGCCAAACGGGGCGTATTTCGCGAAAAACTGTTTTTT
TRBV15,TRBJ1-1,TRBD1,-,CATSRLTQGTNTEAFF,TGTGCCACCAGCAGGCTCACACAGGGGACGAACACTGAAGCTTTCTTT
TRBV6-2/TRBV6-3,TRBJ1-1,-,few,CASSTRTGVTEAFF,TGTGCCAGCAGCACTCGCACAGGTGTTACTGAAGCTTTCTTT
TRBV6-1,TRBJ1-4,-,-,CASSEQGREKLFF,TGTGCCAGCAGTGAACAGGGGAGAGAAAAACTGTTTTTT
TRBV18,TRBJ2-1,TRBD2,few,CASSETGGSYNEQFF,TGTGCCAGCTCAGAGACGGGAGGCAGCTACAATGAGCAGTTCTTC
TRBV5-6,TRBJ2-2,-,few,CASSPRVSDTGELFF,TGTGCCAGCAGCCCCCGCGTGTCGGACACCGGGGAGCTGTTTTTT
TRBV9,TRBJ2-3,TRBD2,-,CASSVSGTTDTQYF,TGTGCCAGCAGCGTTAGCGGGACAACAGATACGCAGTATTTT
TRBV5-4,TRBJ1-1,-,-,CASSLGSMNAEAFF,TGTGCCAGCAGCTTAGGATCGATGAACGCTGAAGCTTTCTTT
TRBV27,TRBJ1-5,-,few,CASSLSTGGNQPQHF,TGTGCCAGCAGTTTATCGACGGGGGGCAATCAGCCCCAGCATTTT
TRBV10-3,TRBJ2-3,-,few,CAISETGTLNTDTQYF,TGTGCCATCAGTGAGACCGGGACACTGAACACAGATACGCAGTATTTT
TRBV5-1,TRBJ1-1,-,many,CASSSTGTEAFF,TGCGCCAGCAGCTCTACAGGGACTGAAGCTTTCTTT
TRBV5-6,TRBJ1-2,-,-,CASSVLIWDSKGANYGYTF,TGTGCCAGCAGCGTCCTCATCTGGGATAGTAAGGGAGCTAACTATGGCTACACCTTC
TRBV29-1,TRBJ2-2,-,-,CSAGRTLGTGELFF,TGCAGCGCCGGTCGGACTTTAGGCACCGGGGAGCTGTTTTTT
TRBV2,TRBJ2-1,-,-,CASRRDGAEDEQFF,TGTGCCAGCAGGAGGGACGGGGCCGAAGATGAGCAGTTCTTC
TRBV7-9,TRBJ1-5,-,-,CASSNSTASNQPQHF,TGTGCCAGCAGCAATTCGACAGCTAGCAATCAGCCCCAGCATTTT
TRBV5-1,TRBJ2-1,TRBD2,-,CASSLEASGSYNEQFF,TGCGCCAGCAGCTTGGAGGCTAGCGGGAGCTACAATGAGCAGTTCTTC
TRBV5-1,TRBJ2-3,-,-,CASSGGAWSDTQYF,TGCGCCAGCAGTGGCGGGGCATGGTCAGATACGCAGTATTTT
TRBV20-1,TRBJ2-5,-,-,CSAATRTAQETQYF,TGCAGTGCTGCCACTAGAACCGCCCAAGAGACCCAGTACTTC
TRBV13,TRBJ1-2,-,few,CASSLGRSQGYGYTF,TGTGCCAGCAGCTTAGGGAGGTCACAGGGCTATGGCTACACCTTC
TRBV4-2,TRBJ1-1,-,-,CASSQRRGGNTEAFF,TGTGCCAGCAGCCAGAGGAGGGGAGGGAACACTGAAGCTTTCTTT
TRBV6-2/TRBV6-3,TRBJ1-1,-,few,CASSQTYEAFF,TGTGCCAGCAGCCAGACCTATGAAGCTTTCTTT
TRBV20-1,TRBJ2-3,-,-,CSARVHRADTQYF,TGCAGTGCTAGAGTGCACAGGGCAGATACGCAGTATTTT
TRBV20-1,TRBJ2-3,TRBD1,few,CSARYPQGAGDTQYF,TGCAGTGCTAGATATCCCCAGGGGGCAGGGGATACGCAGTATTTT
TRBV7-8,TRBJ2-5,TRBD2,few,CASTQGLAGVTGEETQYF,TGTGCCAGCACCCAGGGACTAGCGGGAGTCACGGGAGAGGAGACCCAGTACTTC
TRBV20-1,TRBJ2-1,-,-,CSARPPNNEQFF,TGCAGTGCTAGACCCCCGAACAATGAGCAGTTCTTC
TRBV9,TRBJ2-1,TRBD2,-,CASSVGSTSGLLGNEQFF,TGTGCCAGCAGCGTAGGATCGACTAGCGGGTTGTTGGGCAATGAGCAGTTCTTC
TRBV12-3/TRBV12-4,TRBJ1-1,-,once,CASSFGGNLMNTEAFF,TGTGCCAGCAGTTTCGGGGGGAACTTAATGAACACTGAAGCTTTCTTT
TRBV12-3/TRBV12-4,TRBJ1-1,-,-,CASSRDMNTEAFF,TGTGCCAGCAGCAGGGATATGAACACTGAAGCTTTCTTT
TRBV10-3,TRBJ2-7,-,few,CATLGTLSSYEQYF,TGTGCCACCCTTGGGACGTTGAGCTCCTACGAGCAGTACTTC